The source of this T cell receptor beta chain is a study of T-cell memory formation after mild COVID-19. In the study overall: Across donors, TCR clusters were largely donor specific.

MiXCR, applied by TCRdb to the 5' RACE reads, yields one record per CDR3 protein. Here the sample spans hundreds of thousands of distinct CDR3 sequences, roughly 20% being singletons. The CDR3 is 14 amino acids. Trimming pared 0 bases from V and 7 bases from J, leaving 10 bases between. Looked up from germline, CDR1 is SGHTA and CDR2 is FQGNSA. This clonotype was obtained from an adult woman who had mild COVID-19 (a few samples of this study predate the infection). Cell type and time point are not known. The chain uses TRBV7-2 and TRBJ2-1, with unresolved D. The specimen sequenced was PBMCs or a T cell subset sorted from them (not recorded which). The CDR3 protein is CASSLAPLGNEQFF. CDR3 sequence (DNA): TGTGCCAGCAGCTTAGCGCCTTTGGGGAATGAGCAGTTCTTC.